The 16 T cell receptor beta chains reported below all come from one sample, sequenced in a study of OX40 agonist ivuxolimab in advanced cancers. Assay: immunoSEQ multiplex PCR; the TCRdb copy retains only in-frame clones and omits some. Counted here are tens of thousands of clones, around 83% occurring once; the ten biggest clones make up around 0.8%. The sequences come from CD4+ or CD8+ T cells sorted from blood, collected in a trial of the OX40 agonist ivuxolimab. These TCRs come from an adult with an advanced solid tumor such as melanoma, head and neck, liver or kidney cancer.

The J gene is TRBJ1-4, the V gene TRBV7-8; D is possibly TRBD1 (6 bases). CDR3 length: 16 amino acids. CDR1 and CDR2 from the germline V gene are SGHVS and FQNEAQ. Trimming stripped 5 bases from V and 8 bases from J, with 21 bases between. This CDR3 reads CASSAPTGLNLEKLFF. The CDR3, as DNA: TGTGCCAGCAGCGCCCCGACAGGCTTAAACTTAGAAAAACTGTTTTTT.

By sample fraction, this clone is medium-sized. This chain connects TRBV14 to TRBJ2-1; TRBD2 matches 11 bases. The junction had 3 bases not matched to a gene; V was cut back by 4 bases and J by 7 bases. The CDR3 length is 14 residues. CDR1 and CDR2 from the germline V gene are SGHDN and FVKESK. The CDR3 is CASSPWTSGNEQFF. As DNA, the CDR3 is TGTGCCAGCAGCCCCTGGACTAGCGGGAATGAGCAGTTCTTC. Complete variable domain (other parts from reference TRBV14 and TRBJ2-1): EAGVTQFPSHSVIEKGQTVTLRCDPISGHDNLYWYRRVMGKEIKFLLHFVKESKQDESGMPNNRFLAERTGGTYSTLKVQPAELEDSGVYFCASSPWTSGNEQFFGPGTRLTVL.

This clone was detected only a few times. The J gene is TRBJ2-3, the V gene TRBV5-1, with D possibly TRBD2 on 6 matching bases. The CDR3 runs to 15 residues. CDR1 and CDR2 (germline): SGHRS, YFSETQ. With 0 bases removed from V and 0 bases from J, the gap between germline ends came to 8 bases. In DNA, the CDR3 is TGCGCCAGCAGCTTGGACGGGGGAAGCACAGATACGCAGTATTTT. Translation gives CASSLDGGSTDTQYF.

This chain connects TRBV4-2 to TRBJ1-6; D unclear. Germline CDR1 reads LGHNA; CDR2 reads YNFKEQ. Trimming removed 6 bases at V and 7 bases at J, with 16 bases between. CDR3 size: 15 residues. DNA for the CDR3: TGTGCCAGCAGACCGCAAGAGGGAGCAAATTCACCCCTCCACTTT. Amino acid sequence: CASRPQEGANSPLHF.

This clone appeared many times. The chain joins TRBV4-1 to TRBJ1-1, with a possible D match to TRBD1 (5 bases). The CDR3 is 15 amino acids. V lost 5 bases and J 1 base, leaving 14 bases between the germline ends. The germline V gene encodes CDR1 MGHRA and CDR2 YSYEKL. The DNA for the CDR3 is TGCGCCAGCAGCGCGGGACGCCTGGAGAACACTGAAGCTTTCTTT. Translated: CASSAGRLENTEAFF.

The V and J genes are TRBV21-1 and TRBJ2-7; TRBD2, the table's D call, was not compared with the DNA. TRBV21-1 is shown as a pseudogene. The CDR3 length is 21 residues. Here the CDR3 DNA reads TGTGCCAGCAGCAAAAAGGGGGTCGGGGGACTAGCGGGAGTTTGCTCCTACGAGCAGTACTTC. It yields the protein CASSKKGVGGLAGVCSYEQYF.

The chain joins TRBV5-8 to TRBJ2-1; 9 bases fit TRBD1. Germline-derived CDR1 and CDR2 are SGHTS and YDEGEE. V was clipped by 8 bases and J by 5 bases; unmatched bases: 11. The CDR3 length is 15 residues. The DNA for the CDR3 is TGTGCCAGTTCCAAAGACAGGGGGGGGGACAATGAGCAGTTCTTC. The encoded protein is CASSKDRGGDNEQFF. Complete variable domain (other parts from reference TRBV5-8 and TRBJ2-1): EAGVTQSPTHLIKTRGQQATLRCSPISGHTSVYWYQQALGLGLQFLLWYDEGEERNRGNFPPRFSGRQFPNYSSELNVNALELEDSALYLCASSKDRGGDNEQFFGPGTRLTVL.

This rearrangement joins TRBV4-2 to TRBJ1-1, with 9 bases identical to TRBD1. V lost 2 bases to trimming and J lost 7 bases; unmatched junction nucleotides: 5. CDR3 length equals 14 residues. Germline CDR1 is LGHNA and CDR2 is YNFKEQ. Here the CDR3 DNA reads TGTGCCAGCAGCCAATCGGGGGGACAGGGTGAAGCTTTCTTT. This codes for CASSQSGGQGEAFF.

This chain joins TRBV10-3 and TRBJ1-2, with D possibly matching TRBD1 (5 bases). The CDR3 has 12 amino acids. V dropped 10 bases and J dropped 4 bases, with 13 bases sitting between them. Per the germline V gene, CDR1 is ENHRY and CDR2 is SYGVKD. This CDR3 is CATRPGLYGYTF. The CDR3 coding sequence is TGTGCCACAAGGCCGGGGCTCTATGGCTACACCTTC.

The CDR3 loop reads CASSEAGGWREKLFF. CDR3 sequence (DNA): TGTGCCAGCAGTGAAGCCGGGGGATGGCGGGAAAAACTGTTTTTT. The J gene is TRBJ1-4, the V gene TRBV25-1; D perhaps matches TRBD1 (5 bases). The germline V and J ends were trimmed by 2 bases and 8 bases, with 15 bases remaining between them. The CDR3 spans 15 residues. Germline V lookup: CDR1 MGHDK, CDR2 SYGVNS.

V usage is TRBV19 and J usage is TRBJ1-4; 7 nucleotides agree with TRBD1. This CDR3 is 14 amino acids long. V shed 5 bases, J shed 6 bases, and the junction held 6 bases outside the gene matches. Germline V CDR1 and CDR2: LNHDA, SQIVND (reference sequence). The CDR3 here is CASSSGQAYEKLFF. The CDR3, as DNA: TGTGCCAGTAGTTCCGGACAGGCCTATGAAAAACTGTTTTTT. The whole variable domain, filled in from reference TRBV19 and TRBJ1-4, reads DGGITQSPKYLFRKEGQNVTLSCEQNLNHDAMYWYRQDPGQGLRLIYYSQIVNDFQKGDIAEGYSVSREKKESFPLTVTSAQKNPTAFYLCASSSGQAYEKLFFGSGTQLSVL.

The V call is TRBV7-8, the J call TRBJ2-2, with 9 bases aligning to TRBD1. The CDR3 is 14 amino acids. CDR1 is SGHVS and CDR2 is FQNEAQ in the germline V gene. The J segment lost 7 bases and the V segment lost 5 bases, leaving 5 bases of the junction unmatched. The CDR3 nucleotides read TGTGCCAGCAGCCCCGGACAGGGGTACGGGGAGCTGTTTTTT. This gives the protein CASSPGQGYGELFF.

The chain uses TRBV5-1 and TRBJ2-3, with 13 bases fitting TRBD2. Per germline, CDR1 SGHRS and CDR2 YFSETQ. The length of the CDR3 is 16 residues. The V segment lost 5 bases and the J segment 2 bases; nucleotides outside the gene matches: 5. The CDR3 spells CASRPGLAGLTDTQYF. DNA of the CDR3: TGCGCCAGCAGACCGGGACTAGCGGGACTCACAGATACGCAGTATTTT.

The chain has TRBV7-8 and TRBJ1-5; unclear D gene. There are 15 residues in the CDR3. CDR1 is SGHVS and CDR2 is FQNEAQ in the germline V gene. V dropped 1 base and J dropped 3 bases, with 10 bases sitting between them. The CDR3, as DNA: TGTGCCAGCAGCTTAGGTTGGCGGGACAATCAGCCCCAGCATTTT. Translated: CASSLGWRDNQPQHF.

This chain joins TRBV14 and TRBJ2-3; D is uncertain. The V gene's germline CDR1 is SGHDN and CDR2 FVKESK. CDR3 size: 13 residues. V lost 0 bases, J lost 2 bases, and 3 bases lay in between. Written as DNA, the CDR3 is TGTGCCAGCAGCCAAGAGTTCACAGATACGCAGTATTTT. Its translation is CASSQEFTDTQYF.

J is TRBJ2-7 and V is TRBV7-6; the match to TRBD2 covers 10 bases. Per the germline V gene, CDR1 is SGHVS and CDR2 is FNYEAQ. This CDR3 comprises 13 residues. Germline trimming cut 6 bases from V and 4 bases from J; bases unmatched to any gene: 3. CDR3 amino acids: CASSPTSGYEQYF. DNA for the CDR3: TGTGCCAGCAGTCCGACTAGCGGGTACGAGCAGTACTTC.